This passage covers 18 T cell receptor beta chains from one sample sequenced in a study of human T cells and chemical hapten exposure. TCRdb recomputed calls from the RACE reads with MiXCR, one row per CDR3 protein. The sample lists approximately 80,000 distinct CDR3 sequences, roughly 10% seen once, with about 3.5% in the top ten. Stated time point: patch test 3, about 24 weeks after DPC sensitization. Treatment in this sample: therapeutic diphenylcyclopropenone sensitization with weekly scalp DPC. Sequenced here: whole blood, sampled in connection with sensitization to the hapten diphenylcyclopropenone (DPC). Receptor source: a woman aged 50 to 65 with alopecia areata. Some clones in this sample may be carry-over from other donors' samples.

This clonotype was counted many times. The J gene is TRBJ2-7, the V gene TRBV18, with TRBD2 as a possible D gene (5 bases). The V end was cut by 4 bases, the J end by 5 bases, with 12 bases between. CDR1 is KGHSH and CDR2 is LQKENI in the germline V gene. The CDR3 has 13 residues. This CDR3 reads CASSLNTGDEQYF. CDR3 DNA: TGTGCCAGCTCACTCAATACCGGGGACGAGCAGTACTTC.

The chain joins TRBV20-1 to TRBJ2-1; 8 bases are shared with TRBD2. Losses at the gene ends were 3 bases for V and 4 bases for J; bases not matched to a gene: 14. The germline V gene has CDR1 DFQATT and CDR2 SNEGSKA (reference sequence). The CDR3 spans 17 residues. CDR3 in DNA: TGCAGTGCTAGGGGAGGGGCGGGAGGTCCCACATACAATGAGCAGTTCTTC. It codes for CSARGGAGGPTYNEQFF.

This clonotype has a handful of counts. V and J are TRBV24-1 and TRBJ2-5; D uncertain. CDR1 is KGHDR and CDR2 is SFDVKD in the germline V gene. The CDR3 has 11 amino acids. The V end lost 3 bases, the J end lost 5 bases, and 3 bases lay between the germline ends. The CDR3 is CATSDRETQYF. CDR3 nucleotides: TGTGCCACCAGTGATCGGGAGACCCAGTACTTC.

This clonotype was seen many times. This CDR3 is CASSPREGSYNEQFF. CDR3 bases: TGTGCCAGCAGCCCCCGGGAGGGATCCTACAATGAGCAGTTCTTC. The chain links TRBV6-2 or TRBV6-3 to TRBJ2-1; 8 bases map to TRBD2. The CDR3 contains 15 residues. V lost 6 bases to trimming and J lost 1 base; unmatched junction nucleotides: 5. Germline V gene data show CDR1 as MNHEY and CDR2 as SVGEGT.

The sample holds a few counts of this clonotype. V usage is TRBV20-1 and J usage is TRBJ2-2; 8 bases are shared with TRBD2. Germline assignment: CDR1 DFQATT and CDR2 SNEGSKA (reference sequence). The trim removed 7 bases at V and 5 bases at J, leaving 12 bases unmatched. CDR3 length: 15 residues. The DNA for the CDR3 is TGCAGTGTTCGAACCGGGACTAGTCGTACCGGGGAGCTGTTTTTT. This encodes CSVRTGTSRTGELFF.

V is TRBV20-1 and J is TRBJ2-5, with 9 bases matching TRBD1. The length of the CDR3 is 14 residues. V shed 2 bases, J shed 4 bases, and the junction held 5 bases outside the gene matches. Germline CDR1 DFQATT, CDR2 SNEGSKA (reference sequence). CDR3 bases: TGCAGTGCTAGACATACAGGGGGCGCAGAGACCCAGTACTTC. Protein sequence: CSARHTGGAETQYF.

This clonotype showed up many times. The chain joins TRBV12-3 or TRBV12-4 to TRBJ2-2; 10 bases align to TRBD2. With 5 bases clipped from V and 3 bases from J, the junction kept 6 bases outside the gene matches. The CDR3 is made up of 16 amino acids. The chain's CDR3 is CASSITSGIDTGELFF. CDR3 DNA sequence: TGTGCCAGCAGTATCACTAGCGGGATAGACACCGGGGAGCTGTTTTTT.

The chain's CDR3 is CASSDAGVRNEQFF. The CDR3 nucleotides read TGTGCCAGCAGTGATGCGGGAGTCCGGAATGAGCAGTTCTTC. V and J are TRBV25-1 and TRBJ2-1; 7 nucleotides line up with TRBD2. Germline V gene data show CDR1 as MGHDK and CDR2 as SYGVNS. The CDR3 is made up of 14 amino acids. V gave up 3 bases and J gave up 7 bases; unmatched junction bases: 6.

In its sample, this clonotype was seen many times. The gene calls are TRBV19 and TRBJ1-5; 10 bases are a match to TRBD1. The CDR3 extends over 18 amino acids. Per germline, CDR1 LNHDA and CDR2 SQIVND (reference sequence). Germline trimming cut 0 bases from V and 6 bases from J; bases unmatched to any gene: 11. The CDR3 DNA reads TGTGCCAGTAGTATAGATTTTTGGGGACAGGGGAACTTTCAGCCCCAGCATTTT. It yields the protein CASSIDFWGQGNFQPQHF.

The sample holds a few counts of this clonotype. The genes are TRBV7-9 and TRBJ2-3; 10 positions agree with TRBD2. J was trimmed by 0 bases and V by 5 bases; bases with no gene match: 2. Germline CDR1 reads SEHNR; CDR2 reads FQNEAQ (reference sequence). The CDR3 has 15 amino acids. In DNA form, the CDR3 reads TGTGCCAGCAGCACGACTAGCGGGAGCACAGATACGCAGTATTTT. Translating gives CASSTTSGSTDTQYF.

J is TRBJ2-1 and V is TRBV15; 14 positions agree with TRBD2. The germline V gene has CDR1 LNHNV and CDR2 YYDKDF (reference sequence). CDR3 length: 17 amino acids. V trimming: 5 bases; J trimming: 2 bases; junction bases outside the gene matches: 5. The CDR3 loop reads CATSSRTSGRTYNEQFF. CDR3 coding DNA: TGTGCCACCAGCTCCCGGACTAGCGGGAGGACCTACAATGAGCAGTTCTTC.

This chain uses TRBV7-2 with TRBJ2-3; 7 bases are shared with TRBD1. The germline V gene has CDR1 SGHTA and CDR2 FQGNSA. V lost 6 bases, J lost 1 base, and 7 bases stayed unmatched. The CDR3 totals 15 residues. The chain's CDR3 is CASRSTGLRTDTQYF. CDR3 nucleotide sequence: TGTGCCAGCAGGTCGACAGGGTTGCGCACAGATACGCAGTATTTT.

This clonotype was seen repeatedly, ten times or more. The V and J genes are TRBV6-2 or TRBV6-3 and TRBJ2-7, with D possibly matching TRBD2 (6 bases). The germline V gene encodes CDR1 MNHEY and CDR2 SVGEGT. CDR3 length: 11 residues. Trimming pared 6 bases from V and 3 bases from J, leaving 6 bases between. CDR3 coding DNA: TGTGCCAGCAGGACTAGCTACGAGCAGTACTTC. Translated, it gives CASRTSYEQYF.

This chain links TRBV7-9 with TRBJ2-7; D call uncertain. V was cut by 4 bases and J by 5 bases, with 15 bases left in between. Germline V gene lookup returns CDR1 SEHNR and CDR2 FQNEAQ (reference sequence). The CDR3 has 14 residues. The chain's CDR3 is CASSSEQFGNEQYF. DNA of the CDR3: TGTGCCAGCAGCTCAGAGCAGTTTGGAAACGAGCAGTACTTC.

On this clonotype itself: Germline is not matched at one junction end, which may reflect a read error. J is TRBJ2-7 and V is TRBV29-1; D possibly corresponds to TRBD1 (6 bases). The CDR3 sequence is 16 residues long. The germline V gene has CDR1 SQVTM and CDR2 ANQGSEA. The CDR3 region has the DNA TGCAGCGTTGGGAACCAACAGGGAACGGGGTCCTACAAGCAGTACTTC. It codes for CSVGNQQGTGSYKQYF.

This clonotype appeared many times. The chain joins TRBV24-1 to TRBJ2-5, with 10 bases matching TRBD2. This CDR3 contains 13 residues. Germline-derived CDR1 and CDR2 are KGHDR and SFDVKD. Trimming removed 5 bases from V and 9 bases from J; junction bases left unmatched: 5. The CDR3 loop reads CATSAGLAIAQYF. Written as DNA, the CDR3 is TGTGCCACCAGTGCGGGACTAGCGATTGCCCAGTACTTC.

This clonotype was detected many times. The chain couples TRBV3-1 to TRBJ2-1, with TRBD2 identical over 9 bases. The CDR3 extends over 14 amino acids. J lost 6 bases, V lost 1 base, and 1 base had no gene match. CDR1 LGHDT and CDR2 YNNKEL come from the germline V gene (reference sequence). The chain's CDR3 is CASSQGREGNEQFF. CDR3 nucleotides: TGTGCCAGCAGCCAAGGGCGGGAGGGCAATGAGCAGTTCTTC.

This clonotype came up many times. The V call is TRBV12-3 or TRBV12-4, the J call TRBJ2-3, with no clear D. The CDR3 runs 16 residues. The germline V and J ends were trimmed by 5 bases and 1 base, with 16 bases remaining between them. CDR3: CASSPYTGRGTDTQYF. In nucleotides, the CDR3 is TGTGCCAGCAGTCCGTATACGGGCCGCGGCACAGATACGCAGTATTTT.